This T cell receptor beta chain comes out of a study of blood T cell repertoires in COVID-19 (TCRdb year 2020). Broadly, across the study: Samples covering the acute and convalescent phases of COVID-19 were provided by collaborators in the United States, Italy and Spain. The prospective study material was composed of cDNA or gDNA derived from T cells, B-cell-depleted T cells, or PBMCs. Subjects who had been exposed to COVID-19, were actively infected with it, or had recovered from it provided the deeply sampled blood TCRbeta repertoires that made up the dataset. The repertoires were released in a freely available public database meant as a resource for research on the immune response to SARS-CoV-2. The samples were drawn from the first 160 participants of the ongoing ImmuneRACE study and from roughly 1,300 subjects provided by 6 global collaborators. A de-identified subject ID, COVID-19 status, age in years and sex were almost always included in the sample metadata. Where HLA class I and class II types were available, the types were taken from metadata supplied by the sample provider, not from assay-based typing. Broad study findings and their caveats: The quantity of clinical and demographic metadata differed by source and by participant and was supplied without curation.

This clone was found a few times. The specificity of this receptor is unknown. No much larger clone is present one base from it, and per-base qualities are unavailable. From the cysteine up to the phenylalanine, the CDR3 has a length of 12 residues. Only CDR3 DNA remains: 36 bases, in frame from the first base. The V and J ends are trimmed by 8 bases and 8 bases, leaving 13 bases between them. Each collaborating institution followed its own protocols to collect whole blood in K2EDTA tubes. For TCRbeta analysis, collaborator samples were shipped as frozen whole blood, as isolated PBMCs, or as DNA extracted from either sample type. The immunoSEQ Assay, a bias-controlled multiplex PCR, was used to amplify TCRbeta CDR3 regions from genomic DNA. Under the source paper's analysis protocol: The number of nucleated cells in each sample was estimated by amplification of reference gene primers within the assay. Sequence reads were collapsed and filtered to measure the absolute abundance of every unique TCRbeta CDR3 rearrangement. For each sample, productive Simpson clonality was calculated as the square root of Simpson's diversity index over productive rearrangements. TCRdb's version of the immuneACCESS table is confined to in-frame rearrangements and falls short of the full clone set. An unresolved V gene accounts for under half of the shortfall where checked; the remainder is of unknown origin. V and J calls and clone size come straight from that table; D and trimming were deduced from the DNA. This sample has approximately 280,000 clones in its table, and around 89% of those were observed once. The ten largest clones add up to roughly 4.8% of the sample.

The material sequenced was peripheral blood. The sequence came from a man aged 35-49 years with acute or convalescent COVID-19. The rearrangement joined TRBV12-3 or TRBV12-4 to TRBJ2-1, with a weak D call of TRBD2 (6 bases match). The DNA sequence is given as TGTGCCAGCGGACTACTCGAGGATGAGCAGTTCTTC. It specifies CASGLLEDEQFF.